This T cell receptor beta chain was sequenced in a study of blood T cell repertoires in COVID-19 (dated by TCRdb to 2018 to 2020). Some background on the complete study: Collaborator samples came from the United States, Italy and Spain and covered acute and convalescent phases of COVID-19. The prospective study material was composed of cDNA or gDNA derived from T cells, B-cell-depleted T cells, or PBMCs. Subjects who had been exposed to COVID-19, were actively infected with it, or had recovered from it provided the deeply sampled blood TCRbeta repertoires that made up the dataset. The repertoires were released in a freely available public database intended as a resource for research on the immune response to SARS-CoV-2. Samples were obtained from the ongoing ImmuneRACE study (first 160 participants) and from about 1,300 subjects provided by 6 global collaborators. Nearly every sample came with metadata listing a de-identified subject ID, COVID-19 status, age in years and sex. Where available, HLA class I and class II types were obtained from metadata supplied by the sample provider rather than from assay-based typing. Here is what the overall study found, with its caveats: The quantity of clinical and demographic metadata differed by source and by participant and was supplied without curation.

This clone was counted a single time. No antigen is known for it. Base qualities were left out, and no much larger clone turns up one base away. The collaborating institutions used their own protocols to collect whole blood in K2EDTA tubes. For TCRbeta analysis, collaborators shipped samples as frozen whole blood, isolated PBMCs, or DNA extracted from either of those sample types. CDR1 and CDR2 were assigned from the germline V gene as SGHAT and FQNNGV. CDR3 length: 15 amino acids, cysteine to phenylalanine. The sequence is cut down to CDR3 DNA, 45 bases in frame from base 1. At the junction V is shortened by 6 bases and J by 1 base; bases outside the gene matches: 6. TCRbeta CDR3 regions were amplified from genomic DNA by means of the immunoSEQ Assay, a bias-controlled multiplex PCR. The paper's data handling went like this. The number of nucleated cells in each sample was estimated by amplification of reference gene primers within the assay. To quantify the absolute abundance of each unique TCRbeta CDR3 rearrangement, sequence reads were collapsed and filtered. For each sample, productive Simpson clonality was calculated as the square root of Simpson's diversity index across productive rearrangements. TCRdb holds this immuneACCESS table with in-frame rearrangements only. Some clones are missing; in checked studies, unresolved V genes explain under half, and the rest has no known cause. D and trimming were read from the DNA, whereas the V and J calls and clone size are those reported in that table. Recorded for this sample are 75,000 to 95,000 clones; around 81% of them occurred a single time. Around 3.7% of the sample is taken by the ten largest.

The receptor chain draws on TRBV11-2 and TRBJ1-1; 9 middle bases align to TRBD1. The TCR sequence derives from a man aged 50 to 60 with acute or convalescent COVID-19. Sequenced material: peripheral blood. The CDR3 amino acid sequence is: CASSFTGQGNTEAFF. The nucleotide sequence is TGTGCCAGCAGTTTCACGGGACAGGGGAACACTGAAGCTTTCTTT. Full variable domain (CDR3 extended with the reference TRBV11-2 and TRBJ1-1 proteins): EAGVAQSPRYKIIEKRQSVAFWCNPISGHATLYWYQQILGQGPKLLIQFQNNGVVDDSQLPKDRFSAERLKGVDSTLKIQPAKLEDSAVYLCASSFTGQGNTEAFFGQGTRLTVV.